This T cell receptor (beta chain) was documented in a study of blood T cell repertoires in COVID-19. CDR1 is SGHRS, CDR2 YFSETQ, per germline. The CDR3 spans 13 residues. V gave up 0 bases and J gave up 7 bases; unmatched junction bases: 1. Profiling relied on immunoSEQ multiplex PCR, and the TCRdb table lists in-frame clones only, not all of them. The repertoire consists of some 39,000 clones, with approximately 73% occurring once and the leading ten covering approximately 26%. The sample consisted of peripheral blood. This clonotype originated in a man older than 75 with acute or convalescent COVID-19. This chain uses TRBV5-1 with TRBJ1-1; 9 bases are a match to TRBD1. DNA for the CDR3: TGCGCCAGCAGCTTGGAGGGACAGGGTGAAGCTTTCTTT. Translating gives CASSLEGQGEAFF.